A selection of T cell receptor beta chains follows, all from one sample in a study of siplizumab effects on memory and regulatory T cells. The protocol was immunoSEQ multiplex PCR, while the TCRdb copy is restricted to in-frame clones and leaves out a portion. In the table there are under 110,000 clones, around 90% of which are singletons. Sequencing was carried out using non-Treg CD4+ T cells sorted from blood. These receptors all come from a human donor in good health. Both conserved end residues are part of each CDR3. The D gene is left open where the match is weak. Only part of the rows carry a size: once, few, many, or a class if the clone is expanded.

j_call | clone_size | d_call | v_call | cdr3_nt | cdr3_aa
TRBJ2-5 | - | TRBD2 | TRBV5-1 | TGCGCCAGCAGCTTGTCTGCGGCGGGGGGGGGAGAGACCCAGTACTTC | CASSLSAAGGGETQYF
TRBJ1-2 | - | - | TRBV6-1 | TGTGCCAGCAGTTTCAGCGGCTACACCTTC | CASSFSGYTF
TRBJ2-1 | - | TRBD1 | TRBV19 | TGTGCCAGACCCTACAGGGGAACCTACAATGAGCAGTTCTTC | CARPYRGTYNEQFF
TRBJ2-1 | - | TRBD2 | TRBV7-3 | TGTGCCAGCAGCTACGGGACTAGCGGGAGCTCTGAGCAGTTCTTC | CASSYGTSGSSEQFF
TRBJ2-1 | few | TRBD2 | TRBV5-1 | TGCGCCAGCAGCTTGATGGCTAGCGGGGCTAATGAGCAGTTCTTC | CASSLMASGANEQFF
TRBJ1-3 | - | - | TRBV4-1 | TGCGCCAGCAGCCTCAGTACGCCCGGAAACACCATATATTTT | CASSLSTPGNTIYF
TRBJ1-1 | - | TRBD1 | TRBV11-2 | TGTGCCAGTAGCTTAGTACAGGGGGGGAACACTGAAGCTTTCTTT | CASSLVQGGNTEAFF
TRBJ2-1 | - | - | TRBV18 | TGTGCCAGCTCAGCCTATTCCTACAATGAGCAGTTCTTC | CASSAYSYNEQFF
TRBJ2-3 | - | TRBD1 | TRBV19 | TGTGCCAGTAGTGCCCCTAAACGACAGGGGGCCCCAGATACGCAGTATTTT | CASSAPKRQGAPDTQYF
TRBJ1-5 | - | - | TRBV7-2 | TGTGCCAGCAGCTTAACCGGACAGTTCAATCAGCCCCAGCATTTT | CASSLTGQFNQPQHF
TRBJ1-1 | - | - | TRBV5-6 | TGTGCCAGCAGCTTAGCCCTCGCTGTGGGGATGAACACTGAAGCTTTCTTT | CASSLALAVGMNTEAFF
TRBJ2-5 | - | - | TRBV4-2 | TGTGCCAGCAGCCAAGTTCCGGGACTTCCATCGGAGACCCAGTACTTC | CASSQVPGLPSETQYF
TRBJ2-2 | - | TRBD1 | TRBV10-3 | TGTGCCATCAGTTTGGGACAGGGGAACGGGGAGCTGTTTTTT | CAISLGQGNGELFF
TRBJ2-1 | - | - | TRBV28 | TGTGCCAGCAGTTCCCCCCGGGGCTTTGGCAATGAGCAGTTCTTC | CASSSPRGFGNEQFF
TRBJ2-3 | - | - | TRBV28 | TGTGCCAGCAGTGGGGTGGGGACACGGACGTACACAGATACGCAGTATTTT | CASSGVGTRTYTDTQYF
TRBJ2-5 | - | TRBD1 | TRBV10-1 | TGCGCCAGCAGGAGGACAGGCCAAGAGACCCAGTACTTC | CASRRTGQETQYF
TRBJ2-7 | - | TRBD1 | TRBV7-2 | TGTGCCAGCAGCTTAATCGGGGACAGGGAGTACTTC | CASSLIGDREYF
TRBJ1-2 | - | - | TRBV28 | TGTGCCAGCAGTCCAGCGACAGGTTCAGCTAACTATGGCTACACCTTC | CASSPATGSANYGYTF
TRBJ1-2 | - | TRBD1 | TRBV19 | TGTGCCAGTAGGACACAGGGGGCAGACTATGGCTACACCTTC | CASRTQGADYGYTF
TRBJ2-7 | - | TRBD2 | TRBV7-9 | TGTGCCAGCAGCTTATGGCGGGAGGGTTTTTCCTACGAGCAGTACTTC | CASSLWREGFSYEQYF
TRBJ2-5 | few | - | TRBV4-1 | TGCGCCAGCAGCCGAGTATACGGAGAGACCCAGTACTTC | CASSRVYGETQYF
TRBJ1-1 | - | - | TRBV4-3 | TGCGCCAGCAGCCAAGGAGTGGGAACTGAAGCTTTCTTT | CASSQGVGTEAFF
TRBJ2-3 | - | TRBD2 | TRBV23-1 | TGCCCTGGTCTCATCGGGACTAGCCCTAGCACAGATACGCAGTATTTT | CPGLIGTSPSTDTQYF
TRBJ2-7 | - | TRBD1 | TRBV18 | TGTGCCAGCTCGCGGACAGGGAGCTCCTACGAGCAGTACTTC | CASSRTGSSYEQYF
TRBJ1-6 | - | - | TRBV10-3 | TGTGCCACCACCTCAGGACAGATTAATTCACCCCTCCACTTT | CATTSGQINSPLHF
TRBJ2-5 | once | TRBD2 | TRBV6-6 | TGTGCCAGCTCCCGGACTAGCGGGTACCAAGAGACCCAGTACTTC | CASSRTSGYQETQYF
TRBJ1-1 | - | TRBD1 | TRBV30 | TGTGCCTGGAGCCAGACAGGGGTGGACACTGAAGCTTTCTTT | CAWSQTGVDTEAFF
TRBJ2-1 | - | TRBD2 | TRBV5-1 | TGCGCCAGCAGCTTATCCCCTAGCGGGAGGCACAATGAGCAGTTCTTC | CASSLSPSGRHNEQFF
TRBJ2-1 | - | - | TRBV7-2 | TGTGCCAGCAGCCAACTAGTTATTGAGCAGTTCTTC | CASSQLVIEQFF
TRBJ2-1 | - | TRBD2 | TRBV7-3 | TGTGCCAGCAGCTTAAACGGCGGGAGAGGCGAGCAGTTCTTC | CASSLNGGRGEQFF
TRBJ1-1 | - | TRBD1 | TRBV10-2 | TGCGCCAGCAGAGGGACAGGGACTAACACTGAAGCTTTCTTT | CASRGTGTNTEAFF
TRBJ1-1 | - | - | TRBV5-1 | TGCGCCAGCAGCTATACGACGTTAGAGACTGAAGCTTTCTTT | CASSYTTLETEAFF
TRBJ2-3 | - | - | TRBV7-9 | TGTGCCAGCAGCTCGTACTCGACAGATACGCAGTATTTT | CASSSYSTDTQYF
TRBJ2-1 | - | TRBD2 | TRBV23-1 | TGCGCCAGGCCACTCTCCTCGCCTCCGTCGGGACTAGCGGAACAGAACAATGAGCAGTTCTTC | CARPLSSPPSGLAEQNNEQFF
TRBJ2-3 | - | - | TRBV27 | TGTGCCAGCAGTTTCGAGGGGTGGGGCACAGATACGCAGTATTTT | CASSFEGWGTDTQYF
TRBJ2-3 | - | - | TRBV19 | TGTGCCAGTAGTATTCGTAGCGGCAAGAACACAGATACGCAGTATTTT | CASSIRSGKNTDTQYF
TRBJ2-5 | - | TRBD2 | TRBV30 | TGTGCCTGGAGTGTCCCGGGCGCGGGGGGAGAGACCCAGTACTTC | CAWSVPGAGGETQYF
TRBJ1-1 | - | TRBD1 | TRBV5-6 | TGTGCCAGCAGGGAGGGGGCGCGGACTGAAGCTTTCTTT | CASREGARTEAFF
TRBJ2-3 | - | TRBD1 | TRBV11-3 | TGTGCCAGCAGCTTAAGGACAGGGCTAGATACGCAGTATTTT | CASSLRTGLDTQYF
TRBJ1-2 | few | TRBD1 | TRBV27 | TGTGCCAGCAGCCTAGACAGGGGGCTTGGCTACACCTTC | CASSLDRGLGYTF